What follows are 14 T cell receptor beta chains derived from one specimen sequenced in a study of blood T cell repertoires in COVID-19. Assay: immunoSEQ multiplex PCR; the TCRdb copy retains only in-frame clones and omits some. The sample holds under 150,000 clones, 81% seen once. The sample comprised peripheral blood. The origin of the receptors is a man aged 45-65 years with acute or convalescent COVID-19.

This clone occurred once. The chain employs TRBV5-1 and TRBJ2-5, with TRBD1 matching over 7 bases. Looked up from germline, CDR1 is SGHRS and CDR2 is YFSETQ. This CDR3 contains 15 residues. The V gene end was trimmed by 2 bases and the J gene end by 2 bases; junction bases not matched to a gene: 6. The CDR3 here is CASSFGRGKQETQYF. DNA for the CDR3: TGCGCCAGCAGCTTTGGCAGGGGGAAACAAGAGACCCAGTACTTC.

The rearrangement uses TRBV5-1 and TRBJ1-2; D is possibly TRBD1 (6 bases). V was pared by 0 bases and J by 3 bases, with 9 bases between. Germline V gene lookup returns CDR1 SGHRS and CDR2 YFSETQ. The CDR3 is made up of 14 amino acids. For the CDR3, the DNA is TGCGCCAGCAGCTTGGCGGGGGGCGACTATGGCTACACCTTC. This sequence encodes CASSLAGGDYGYTF.

The V gene is TRBV28, the J gene TRBJ2-7; D may be TRBD1 (6 bases). V was clipped by 7 bases and J by 11 bases, with 24 bases between them. The germline V gene encodes CDR1 MDHEN and CDR2 SYDVKM. This CDR3 contains 14 residues. The CDR3 here is CASTRTGSSRRKYF. The CDR3 region has the DNA TGTGCCAGCACCCGTACAGGGAGCTCAAGGAGGAAGTACTTC.

This chain joins TRBV4-1 and TRBJ2-1, with 9 bases aligning to TRBD2. V was pared by 4 bases and J by 7 bases, with 8 bases of the junction left unmatched. The germline gives CDR1 MGHRA, CDR2 YSYEKL. CDR3 size: 15 residues. The CDR3 here is CASSPRAGGVNEQFF. Here the CDR3 DNA reads TGCGCCAGCAGCCCCCGAGCGGGGGGAGTGAATGAGCAGTTCTTC.

This chain joins TRBV5-1 and TRBJ1-2, with TRBD1 identical over 8 bases. The germline gives CDR1 SGHRS, CDR2 YFSETQ. The CDR3 loop spans 16 amino acids. Trimming cost V 0 bases and J 4 bases; bases outside gene matches: 8. CDR3 region: CASSLGTGYAGYGYTF. The DNA for the CDR3 is TGCGCCAGCAGCTTGGGGACAGGGTATGCTGGCTATGGCTACACCTTC.

This clone was seen repeatedly, ten times or more. The chain has TRBV19 and TRBJ1-3, with 10 bases fitting TRBD1. This CDR3 contains 14 residues. CDR1 LNHDA and CDR2 SQIVND come from the germline V gene (reference sequence). The V segment lost 6 bases and the J segment 4 bases; nucleotides outside the gene matches: 3. As DNA, the CDR3 is TGTGCCAGTAGGAGGGACAGGGGCGGAAACACCATATATTTT. It specifies CASRRDRGGNTIYF.

The chain has TRBV10-3 and TRBJ2-7; 8 nucleotides align to TRBD1. From germline, CDR1 is ENHRY and CDR2 SYGVKD. This CDR3 is built from 14 residues. V lost 4 bases, J lost 3 bases, and 5 bases stayed unmatched. CDR3 residues: CAISVGTGGYEQYF. CDR3 nucleotide sequence: TGTGCCATCAGTGTCGGGACAGGAGGCTACGAGCAGTACTTC.

This clone showed up just once. The chain employs TRBV4-1 and TRBJ2-3; 12 nucleotides match TRBD2. CDR1 is MGHRA, CDR2 YSYEKL, per germline. This CDR3 comprises 18 residues. V dropped 0 bases and J dropped 3; count of bases not matched to a gene: 7. Here the CDR3 reads CASSQETLAGGYTDTQYF. The CDR3 DNA is TGCGCCAGCAGCCAAGAAACTCTAGCGGGGGGGTATACAGATACGCAGTATTTT.

The table lists this clone with a few counts. The genes are TRBV10-3 and TRBJ1-5, with 7 bases aligning to TRBD1. Germline V gene sequence: CDR1 ENHRY, CDR2 SYGVKD. CDR3 length: 13 residues. V shed 6 bases and J 2 bases; nucleotides not matched to a gene: 1. The CDR3 DNA sequence: TGTGCCATCAGCACAGGGGGCAATCAGCCCCAGCATTTT. Protein product: CAISTGGNQPQHF.

The CDR3 DNA reads TGTGCCGCGTCAGGGGGCGCTCAATATTATGGCTACACCTTC. Translated, it gives CAASGGAQYYGYTF. The rearrangement uses TRBV28 and TRBJ1-2; TRBD1 agrees at 8 bases. The CDR3 has 14 amino acids. Germline V gives CDR1 MDHEN, CDR2 SYDVKM. V was clipped by 11 bases and J by 5 bases; unmatched bases: 13.

V is TRBV5-6 and J is TRBJ1-2; TRBD1 matches at 7 bases. The CDR3 contains 14 residues. With V trimmed by 4 bases and J by 4 bases, 7 bases remained unmatched. Germline CDR1 reads SGHDT; CDR2 reads YYEEEE. The CDR3 sequence: CASSLRQGSYGYTF. CDR3 DNA: TGTGCCAGCAGCCTTAGACAGGGATCCTATGGCTACACCTTC.

The V call is TRBV7-2, the J call TRBJ2-2; D gene unclear. Germline CDR1 is SGHTA and CDR2 is FQGNSA. Trimming left V 2 bases short and J 1 base short, with 5 bases between. The CDR3 loop spans 14 amino acids. CDR3 nucleotides: TGTGCCAGCAGCTTATCCGTGAACACCGGGGAGCTGTTTTTT. Its translation is CASSLSVNTGELFF.

V usage is TRBV15 and J usage is TRBJ2-7, with 8 bases identical to TRBD1. Germline lookup yields CDR1 LNHNV and CDR2 YYDKDF (reference sequence). The trim removed 3 bases at V and 3 bases at J, leaving 7 bases unmatched. The CDR3 is 15 residues long. In nucleotides, the CDR3 is TGTGCCACCAGCAGGGGCGGACAGGGTATCTACGAGCAGTACTTC. Encoded protein: CATSRGGQGIYEQYF.

This clone was picked up a small number of times. V usage is TRBV9 and J usage is TRBJ1-2; 8 bases agree with TRBD1. Germline V CDR1 and CDR2: SGDLS, YYNGEE. CDR3 length: 14 residues. Trimming removed 0 bases from V and 6 bases from J; junction bases left unmatched: 4. The CDR3 loop reads CASSVVAGGNGYTF. The CDR3 region has the DNA TGTGCCAGCAGCGTAGTGGCAGGGGGCAATGGCTACACCTTC.